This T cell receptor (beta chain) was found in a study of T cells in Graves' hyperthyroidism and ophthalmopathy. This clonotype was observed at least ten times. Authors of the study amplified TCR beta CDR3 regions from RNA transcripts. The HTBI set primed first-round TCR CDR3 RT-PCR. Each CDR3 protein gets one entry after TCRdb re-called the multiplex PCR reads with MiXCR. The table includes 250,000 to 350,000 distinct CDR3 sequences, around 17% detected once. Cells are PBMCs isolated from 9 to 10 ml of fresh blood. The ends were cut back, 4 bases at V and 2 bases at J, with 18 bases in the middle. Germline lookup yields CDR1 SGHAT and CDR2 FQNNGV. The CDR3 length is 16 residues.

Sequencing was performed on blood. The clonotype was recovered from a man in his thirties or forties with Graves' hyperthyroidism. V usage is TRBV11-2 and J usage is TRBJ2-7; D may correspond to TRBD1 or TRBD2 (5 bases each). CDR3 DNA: TGTGCCAGCAGCTCCCGGATGGGGGTCCGAACCTACGAGCAGTACTTC. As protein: CASSSRMGVRTYEQYF.